The present T cell receptor beta chain was sequenced within a study of T cell changes during pregnancy in multiple sclerosis (dated by TCRdb to between 2018 and 2021). Background on the whole study: The study examined how the T cell repertoire changed over the course of pregnancy in women with multiple sclerosis.

The CDR3 sequence holds 16 residues, the cysteine and phenylalanine included. The only DNA kept is the CDR3, 48 bases in frame from the first base. V sheds 0 bases and J sheds 7 bases, leaving 16 bases between their ends. Looking up the germline V gene yields CDR1 SGDLS and CDR2 YYNGEE. Worth noting for this clone: The antigen it recognizes is unknown. No per-base quality is available; no much larger clone lies one base away.

Preparation of the library involved the immunoSEQ multiplex PCR assay. Imported from immuneACCESS, the table was reduced by TCRdb to in-frame sequences with V and J called. These copies leave out some clones; in studies compared against another copy, an unresolved V gene accounts for under half, and the cause of the remainder is not known. The sample table records 40,000 to 60,000 clones; roughly 94% of these occur just once. The leading ten clones occupy 0.31% of the sample. The material sequenced was CD4+ T cells from peripheral blood mononuclear cells, taken in the third trimester of pregnancy. Recombination connected TRBV9 to TRBJ2-2, with no D gene named confidently. The clonotype originates from a female donor with multiple sclerosis, enrolled in a pregnancy study. The CDR3 loop reads CASSVGLELLLGELFF. DNA sequence: TGTGCCAGCAGCGTAGGGTTAGAACTTCTGCTCGGGGAGCTGTTTTTT.